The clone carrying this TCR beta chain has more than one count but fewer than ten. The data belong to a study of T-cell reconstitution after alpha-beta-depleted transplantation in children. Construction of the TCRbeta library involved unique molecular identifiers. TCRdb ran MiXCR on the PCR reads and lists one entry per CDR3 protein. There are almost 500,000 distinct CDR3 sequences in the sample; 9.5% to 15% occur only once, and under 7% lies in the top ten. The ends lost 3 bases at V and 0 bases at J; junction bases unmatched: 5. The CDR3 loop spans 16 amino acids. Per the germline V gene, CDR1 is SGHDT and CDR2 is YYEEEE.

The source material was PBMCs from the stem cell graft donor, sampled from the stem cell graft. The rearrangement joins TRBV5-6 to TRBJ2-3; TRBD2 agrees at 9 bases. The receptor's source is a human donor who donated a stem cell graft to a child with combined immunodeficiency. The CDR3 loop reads CASSSLAGPSTDTQYF. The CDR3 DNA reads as TGTGCCAGCAGCTCGCTAGCGGGACCTAGCACAGATACGCAGTATTTT. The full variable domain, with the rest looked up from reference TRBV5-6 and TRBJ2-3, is DAGVTQSPTHLIKTRGQQVTLRCSPKSGHDTVSWYQQALGQGPQFIFQYYEEEERQRGNFPDRFSGHQFPNYSSELNVNALLLGDSALYLCASSSLAGPSTDTQYFGPGTRLTVL.